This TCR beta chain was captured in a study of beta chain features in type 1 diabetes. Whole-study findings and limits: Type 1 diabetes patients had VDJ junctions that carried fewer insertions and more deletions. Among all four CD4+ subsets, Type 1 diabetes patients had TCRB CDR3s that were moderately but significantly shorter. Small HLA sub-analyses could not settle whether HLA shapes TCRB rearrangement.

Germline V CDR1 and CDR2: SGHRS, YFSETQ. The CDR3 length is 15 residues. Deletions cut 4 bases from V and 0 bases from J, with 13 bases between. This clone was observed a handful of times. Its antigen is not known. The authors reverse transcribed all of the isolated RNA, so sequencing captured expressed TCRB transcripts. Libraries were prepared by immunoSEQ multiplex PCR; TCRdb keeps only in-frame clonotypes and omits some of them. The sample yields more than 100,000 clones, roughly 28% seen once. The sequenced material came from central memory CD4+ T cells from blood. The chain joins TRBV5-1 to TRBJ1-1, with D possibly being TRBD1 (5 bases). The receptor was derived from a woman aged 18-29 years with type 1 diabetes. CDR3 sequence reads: CASSPLSRVNTEAFF. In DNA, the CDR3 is TGCGCCAGCAGCCCATTGTCCAGGGTGAACACTGAAGCTTTCTTT.